This TCR beta chain is drawn from a study of T cell responses to AZD1222 COVID-19 vaccine (dated by TCRdb to about 2021). Looking at the study overall: AZD1222 recipients given second doses at about 4 weeks or at about 12 weeks were pooled, since spike-specific TCR depth and breadth were not found to differ between the two schedules. A total of just over 230 trial participants underwent TCR sequencing, of whom under 220 had received two doses of AZD1222 and 26 had received two doses of the MenACWY control vaccine. Trial participants were enrolled by age into 18-55, 56-69 and 70-plus year subgroups, with 148, 28 and 57 TCR-sequenced participants respectively.

This clone appeared once. Its antigen is still unknown. No much larger clone is present one base from it, and per-base qualities are unavailable. The germline V gene encodes CDR1 SGHVS and CDR2 FNYEAQ. The CDR3 covers 16 residues, taking in both the cysteine and the phenylalanine. Only the CDR3 portion is preserved as DNA: 48 bases, with reading frame beginning at the first base. Trimming at the junction amounts to 2 bases on V and 3 bases on J, and the germline ends lie 13 bases apart. The time point label corresponds to: baseline before first vaccination. Samples from vaccinated people were obtained from the UK trials COV001 and COV002, which included a single-blind randomized controlled phase 2/3 trial of AZD1222 (ChAdOx1 nCoV-19) in healthy adults. For TCRbeta chain sequencing, PBMC samples from trial participants were taken at day 0 and at day 28 after the second dose. The CDR3 regions of human TCRbeta chains were subjected to immunosequencing. As for the original processing: TCRs in the repertoires were matched against a reference library of SARS-CoV-2-specific TCRs that had been generated with the MIRA antigen-specificity platform. Breadth meant the fraction of unique TCRs that were SARS-CoV-2-associated, whereas depth meant the fraction of total T cells that were SARS-CoV-2-associated. Using the MIRA data, each spike-specific TCR was assigned both to the spike region to which the TCR was reactive and to a CD4 or CD8 class. Log10-transformed breadth and depth values were compared by one-way ANOVA with Sidak's multiple comparisons tests. The table was pulled from immuneACCESS by TCRdb, which kept in-frame rearrangements only. Such tables lose some clones; where checked, under half of the loss comes from unresolved V genes, and the rest has no known cause. V and J calls plus clone size are reproduced from that table; the DNA served to infer D and trimming. Recorded for this sample are roughly 120,000 clones; around 90% of them occurred a single time. Roughly 4% of the sample is in the top ten clones.

The paper as a whole reports these results and caveats: The 56-69-year group was small, and its depth increase did not reach significance, likely because of low power. Vaccine-associated CD4 TCRs spanned the whole spike protein, with dominant responses in regions 160-218 and 743-854. Because no day 14 peak-response samples were available, the repertoires could be characterized only after the peak T cell response. Nearly half of unique spike-specific TCRs reportedly recognized epitopes outside regions mutated in the B.1.351 and B.1.1.7 variants. Most participants were white British and females outnumbered males, and the authors suggested that clonal diversity may have been underestimated. After two AZD1222 doses, spike-specific TCR breadth and depth were significantly higher than at day 0 and than in MenACWY recipients. Conclusions about previously exposed vaccinees are limited because only six or seven AZD1222 recipients were SARS-CoV-2 seropositive at baseline.

The source of this sequence is an adult in good health. The sequence is built from TRBV7-6 and TRBJ2-2, and the D gene may be TRBD2, 5 bases matching. Sequences were derived from peripheral blood, sampled on day 0 of AZD1222 vaccination. The CDR3: CASSLRGAADTGELFF. In nucleotide form, the sequence is TGTGCCAGCAGCTTACGGGGAGCAGCCGACACCGGGGAGCTGTTTTTT.